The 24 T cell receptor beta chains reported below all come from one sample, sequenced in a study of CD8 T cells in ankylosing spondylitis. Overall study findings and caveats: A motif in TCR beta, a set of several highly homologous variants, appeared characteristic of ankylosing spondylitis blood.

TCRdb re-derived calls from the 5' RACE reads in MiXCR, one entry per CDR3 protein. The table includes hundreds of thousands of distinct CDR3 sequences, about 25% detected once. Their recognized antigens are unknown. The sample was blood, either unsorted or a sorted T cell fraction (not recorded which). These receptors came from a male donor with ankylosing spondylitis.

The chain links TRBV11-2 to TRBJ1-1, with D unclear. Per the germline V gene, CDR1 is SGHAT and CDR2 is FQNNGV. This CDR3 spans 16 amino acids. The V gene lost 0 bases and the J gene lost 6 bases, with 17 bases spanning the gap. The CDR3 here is CASSLEVGEGRAEAFF. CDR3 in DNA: TGTGCCAGCAGCTTAGAGGTCGGGGAGGGAAGGGCTGAAGCTTTCTTT. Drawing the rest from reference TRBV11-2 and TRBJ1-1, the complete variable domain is EAGVAQSPRYKIIEKRQSVAFWCNPISGHATLYWYQQILGQGPKLLIQFQNNGVVDDSQLPKDRFSAERLKGVDSTLKIQPAKLEDSAVYLCASSLEVGEGRAEAFFGQGTRLTVV.

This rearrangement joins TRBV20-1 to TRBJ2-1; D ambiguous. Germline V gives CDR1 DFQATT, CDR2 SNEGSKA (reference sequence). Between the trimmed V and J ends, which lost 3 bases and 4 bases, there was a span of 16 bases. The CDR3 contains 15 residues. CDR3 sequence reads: CSASAPDPRYNEQFF. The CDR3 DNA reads TGCAGTGCTAGTGCTCCGGACCCTAGATACAATGAGCAGTTCTTC.

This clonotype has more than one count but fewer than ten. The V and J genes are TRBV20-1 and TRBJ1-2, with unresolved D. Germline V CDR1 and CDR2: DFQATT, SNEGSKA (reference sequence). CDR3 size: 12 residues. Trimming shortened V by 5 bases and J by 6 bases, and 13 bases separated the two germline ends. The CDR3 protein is CSAEGVIHGYTF. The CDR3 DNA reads TGCAGTGCTGAGGGAGTCATCCATGGCTACACCTTC.

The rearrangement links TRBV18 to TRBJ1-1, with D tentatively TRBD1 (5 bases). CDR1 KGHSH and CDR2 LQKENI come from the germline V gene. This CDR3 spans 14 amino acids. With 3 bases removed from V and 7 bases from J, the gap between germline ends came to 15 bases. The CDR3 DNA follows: TGTGCCAGCTCACCGGGTCTATTGACAGATGAAGCTTTCTTT. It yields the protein CASSPGLLTDEAFF.

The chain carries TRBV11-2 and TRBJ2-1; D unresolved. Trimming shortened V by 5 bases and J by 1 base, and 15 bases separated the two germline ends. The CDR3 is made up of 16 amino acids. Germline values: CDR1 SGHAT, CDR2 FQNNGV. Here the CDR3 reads CASSGRTRESYNEQFF. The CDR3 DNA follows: TGTGCCAGCAGCGGACGAACAAGGGAATCCTACAATGAGCAGTTCTTC.

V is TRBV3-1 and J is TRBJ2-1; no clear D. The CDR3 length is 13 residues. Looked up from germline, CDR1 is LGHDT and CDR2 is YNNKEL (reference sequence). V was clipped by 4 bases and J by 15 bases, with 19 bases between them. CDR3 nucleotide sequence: TGTGCCAGCAGCCGGATGCCGGACCGAGAATGGTTCTTC. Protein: CASSRMPDREWFF.

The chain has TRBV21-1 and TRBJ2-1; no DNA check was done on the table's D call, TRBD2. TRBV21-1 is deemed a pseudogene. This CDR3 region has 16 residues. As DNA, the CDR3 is TGTGCCAGCAGCAAAGCGCCTAGCGGGTCGTACAATGAGCAGTTCTTC. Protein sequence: CASSKAPSGSYNEQFF.

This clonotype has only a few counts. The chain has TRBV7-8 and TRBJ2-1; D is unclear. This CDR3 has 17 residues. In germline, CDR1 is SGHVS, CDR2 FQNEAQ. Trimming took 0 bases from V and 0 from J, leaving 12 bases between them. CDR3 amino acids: CASSLAWTPSSYNEQFF. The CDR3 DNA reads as TGTGCCAGCAGCTTAGCCTGGACGCCTAGCTCCTACAATGAGCAGTTCTTC.

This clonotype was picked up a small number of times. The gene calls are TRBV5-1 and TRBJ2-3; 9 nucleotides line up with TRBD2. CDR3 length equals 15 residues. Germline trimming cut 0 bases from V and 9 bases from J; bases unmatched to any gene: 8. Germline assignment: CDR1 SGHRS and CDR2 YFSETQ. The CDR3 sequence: CASSLERAGGLTQYF. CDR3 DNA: TGCGCCAGCAGCTTGGAACGAGCGGGGGGTCTGACGCAGTATTTT.

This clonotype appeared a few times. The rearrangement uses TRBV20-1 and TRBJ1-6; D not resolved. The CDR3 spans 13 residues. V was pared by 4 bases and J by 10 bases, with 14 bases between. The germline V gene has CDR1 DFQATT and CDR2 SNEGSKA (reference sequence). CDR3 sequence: CSAILIRGSPLHF. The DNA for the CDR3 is TGCAGTGCTATCCTCATCAGAGGGTCACCCCTCCACTTT.

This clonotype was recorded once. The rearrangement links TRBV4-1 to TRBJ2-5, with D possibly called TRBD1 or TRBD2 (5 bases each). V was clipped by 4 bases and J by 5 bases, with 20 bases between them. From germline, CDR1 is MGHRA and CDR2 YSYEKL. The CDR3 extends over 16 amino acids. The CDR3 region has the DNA TGCGCCAGCAGCCCCGGAGTGAGAGGGACGGGGGAGACCCAGTACTTC. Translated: CASSPGVRGTGETQYF.

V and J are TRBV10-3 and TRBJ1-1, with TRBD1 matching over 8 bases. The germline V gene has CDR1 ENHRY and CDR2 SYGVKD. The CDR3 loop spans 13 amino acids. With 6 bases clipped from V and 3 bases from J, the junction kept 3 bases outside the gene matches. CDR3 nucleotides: TGTGCCATCAGACCGGGACAGGACACTGAAGCTTTCTTT. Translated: CAIRPGQDTEAFF.

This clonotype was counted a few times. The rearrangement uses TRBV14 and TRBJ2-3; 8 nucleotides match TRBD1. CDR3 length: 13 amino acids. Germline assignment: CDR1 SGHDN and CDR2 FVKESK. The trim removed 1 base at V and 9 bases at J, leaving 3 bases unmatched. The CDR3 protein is CASSQAWTGTQYF. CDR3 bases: TGTGCCAGCAGCCAAGCTTGGACAGGGACGCAGTATTTT.

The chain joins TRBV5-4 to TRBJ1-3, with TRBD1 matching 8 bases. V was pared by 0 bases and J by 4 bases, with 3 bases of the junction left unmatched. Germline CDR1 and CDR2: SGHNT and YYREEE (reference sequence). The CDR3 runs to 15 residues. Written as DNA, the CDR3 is TGTGCCAGCAGCTTGGATACAGGGGGAGGAAACACCATATATTTT. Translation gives CASSLDTGGGNTIYF.

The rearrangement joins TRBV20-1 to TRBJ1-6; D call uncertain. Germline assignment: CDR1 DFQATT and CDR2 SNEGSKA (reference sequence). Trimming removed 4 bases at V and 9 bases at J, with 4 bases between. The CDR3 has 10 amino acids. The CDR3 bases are TGCAGTGCTACCGGTTCACCCCTCCACTTT. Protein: CSATGSPLHF.

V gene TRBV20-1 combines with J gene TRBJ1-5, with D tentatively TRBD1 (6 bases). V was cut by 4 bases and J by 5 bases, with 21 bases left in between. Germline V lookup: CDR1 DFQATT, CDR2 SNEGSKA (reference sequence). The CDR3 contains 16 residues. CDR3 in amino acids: CSAIGGAATFDQPQHF. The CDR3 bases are TGCAGTGCTATCGGGGGCGCAGCCACTTTCGATCAGCCCCAGCATTTT.

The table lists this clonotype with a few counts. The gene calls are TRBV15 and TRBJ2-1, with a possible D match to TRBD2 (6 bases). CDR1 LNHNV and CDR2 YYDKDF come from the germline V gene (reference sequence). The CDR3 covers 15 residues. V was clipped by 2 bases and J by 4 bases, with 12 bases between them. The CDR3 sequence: CATSRKLAAYNEQFF. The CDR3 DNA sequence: TGTGCCACCAGCAGAAAACTAGCAGCTTACAATGAGCAGTTCTTC.

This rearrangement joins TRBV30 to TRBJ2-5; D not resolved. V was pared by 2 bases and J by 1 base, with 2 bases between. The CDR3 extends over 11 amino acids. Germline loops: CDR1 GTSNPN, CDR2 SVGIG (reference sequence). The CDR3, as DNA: TGTGCCTGGAGTCCCCAAGAGACCCAGTACTTC. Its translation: CAWSPQETQYF.

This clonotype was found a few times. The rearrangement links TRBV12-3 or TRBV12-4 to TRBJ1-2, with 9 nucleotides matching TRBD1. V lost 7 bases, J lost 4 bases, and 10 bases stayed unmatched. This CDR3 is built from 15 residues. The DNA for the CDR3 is TGTGCCAGCAACCAGGGACAGGGTATGGGCTATGGCTACACCTTC. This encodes CASNQGQGMGYGYTF.

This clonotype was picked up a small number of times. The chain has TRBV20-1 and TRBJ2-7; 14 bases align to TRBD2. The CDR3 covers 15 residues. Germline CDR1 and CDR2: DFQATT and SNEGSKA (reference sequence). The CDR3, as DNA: TGCAGCATCGACGGGACTAGCGGGAGCTCCTACGAGCAGTACTTC. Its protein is CSIDGTSGSSYEQYF.

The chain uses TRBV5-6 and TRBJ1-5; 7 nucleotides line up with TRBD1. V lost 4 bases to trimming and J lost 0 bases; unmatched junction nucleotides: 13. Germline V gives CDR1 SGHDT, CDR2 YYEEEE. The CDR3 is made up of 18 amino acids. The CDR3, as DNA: TGTGCCAGCAGCCGCCTGATTGATGGGACAGTTAGCAATCAGCCCCAGCATTTT. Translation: CASSRLIDGTVSNQPQHF.

The CDR3 coding sequence is TGTGCCAGCAAGCGGGAGGTTACCGGGGAGCTGTTTTTT. Translation: CASKREVTGELFF. The chain uses TRBV2 and TRBJ2-2, with TRBD2 identical over 9 bases. J was trimmed by 5 bases and V by 7 bases; bases with no gene match: 2. The germline V gene encodes CDR1 SNHLY and CDR2 FYNNEI. The CDR3 is 13 residues long.

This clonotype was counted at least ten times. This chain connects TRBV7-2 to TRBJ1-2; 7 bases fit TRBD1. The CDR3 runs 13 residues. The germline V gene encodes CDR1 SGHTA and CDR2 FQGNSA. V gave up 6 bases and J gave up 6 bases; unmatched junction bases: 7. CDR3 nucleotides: TGTGCCAGCAGTCCCGACAGGGCAAATGGCTACACCTTC. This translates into CASSPDRANGYTF.

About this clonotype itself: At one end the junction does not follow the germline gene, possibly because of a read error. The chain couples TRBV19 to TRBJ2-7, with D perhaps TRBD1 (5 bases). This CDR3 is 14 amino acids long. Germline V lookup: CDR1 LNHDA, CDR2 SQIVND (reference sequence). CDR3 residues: CASSTQGIDYEQYF. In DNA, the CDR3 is TGTGCCAGCAGTACCCAGGGAATCGACTACGAGCAGTACTTC.